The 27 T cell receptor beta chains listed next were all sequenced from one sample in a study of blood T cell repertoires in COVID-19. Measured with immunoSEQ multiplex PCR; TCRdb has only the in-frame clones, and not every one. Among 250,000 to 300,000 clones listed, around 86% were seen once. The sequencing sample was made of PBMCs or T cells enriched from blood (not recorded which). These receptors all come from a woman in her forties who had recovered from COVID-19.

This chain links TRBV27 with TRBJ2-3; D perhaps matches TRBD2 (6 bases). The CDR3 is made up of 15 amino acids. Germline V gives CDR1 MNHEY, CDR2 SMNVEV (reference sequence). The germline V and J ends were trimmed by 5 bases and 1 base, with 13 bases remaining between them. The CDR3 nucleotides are TGTGCCAGCAGTAGGCGGGGCGGGGGCACAGATACGCAGTATTTT. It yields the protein CASSRRGGGTDTQYF.

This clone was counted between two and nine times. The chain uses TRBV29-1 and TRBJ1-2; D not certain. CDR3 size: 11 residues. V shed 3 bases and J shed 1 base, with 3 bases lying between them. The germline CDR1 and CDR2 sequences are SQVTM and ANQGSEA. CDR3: CSVEYNYGYTF. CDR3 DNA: TGCAGCGTTGAGTATAACTATGGCTACACCTTC.

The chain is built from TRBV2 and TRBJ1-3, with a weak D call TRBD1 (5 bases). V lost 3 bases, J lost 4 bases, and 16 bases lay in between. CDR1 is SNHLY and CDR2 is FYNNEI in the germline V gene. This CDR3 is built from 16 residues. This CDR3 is CASSDRRGSAGNTIYF. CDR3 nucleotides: TGTGCCAGCAGTGATCGGAGGGGCTCGGCCGGAAACACCATATATTTT.

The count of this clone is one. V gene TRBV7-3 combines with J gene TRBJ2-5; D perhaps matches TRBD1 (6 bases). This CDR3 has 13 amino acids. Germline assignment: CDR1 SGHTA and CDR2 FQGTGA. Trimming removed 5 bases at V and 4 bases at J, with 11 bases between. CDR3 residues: CASSRGQLETQYF. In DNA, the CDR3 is TGTGCCAGCAGCCGCGGACAGTTAGAGACCCAGTACTTC.

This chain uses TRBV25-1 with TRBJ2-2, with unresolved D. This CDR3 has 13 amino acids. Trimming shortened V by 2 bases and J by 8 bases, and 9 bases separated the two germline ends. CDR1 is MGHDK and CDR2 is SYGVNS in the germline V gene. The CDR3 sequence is CASSEDLVGELFF. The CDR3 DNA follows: TGTGCCAGCAGTGAAGATTTAGTTGGGGAGCTGTTTTTT.

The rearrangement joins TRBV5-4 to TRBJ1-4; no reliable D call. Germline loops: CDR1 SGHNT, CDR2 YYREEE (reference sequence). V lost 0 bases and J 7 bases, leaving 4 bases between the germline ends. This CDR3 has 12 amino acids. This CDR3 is CASSLGAEKLFF. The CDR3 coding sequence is TGTGCCAGCAGCTTGGGGGCTGAAAAACTGTTTTTT.

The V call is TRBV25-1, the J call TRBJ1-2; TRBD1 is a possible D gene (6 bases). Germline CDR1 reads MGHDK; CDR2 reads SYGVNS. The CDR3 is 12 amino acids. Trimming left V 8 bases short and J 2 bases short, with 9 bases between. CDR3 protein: CASGGINYGYTF. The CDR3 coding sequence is TGTGCCAGCGGGGGCATCAACTATGGCTACACCTTC.

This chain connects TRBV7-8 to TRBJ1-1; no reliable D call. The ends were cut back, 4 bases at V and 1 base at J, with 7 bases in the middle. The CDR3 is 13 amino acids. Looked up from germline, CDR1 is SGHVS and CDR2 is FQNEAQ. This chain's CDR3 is CASSWAKNTEAFF. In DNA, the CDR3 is TGTGCCAGCAGCTGGGCAAAGAACACTGAAGCTTTCTTT.

CDR3 sequence reads: CASSHYRDRGDTQYF. As DNA, the CDR3 is TGTGCCAGCAGCCACTATAGGGACAGGGGGGATACGCAGTATTTT. J is TRBJ2-3 and V is TRBV3-1 (or the pseudogene TRBV3-2); TRBD1 aligns across 11 bases. V trimming: 3 bases; J trimming: 6 bases; junction bases outside the gene matches: 5. Germline V gene sequence: CDR1 LGHDT, CDR2 YNNKEL (reference sequence). The CDR3 sequence is 15 residues long.

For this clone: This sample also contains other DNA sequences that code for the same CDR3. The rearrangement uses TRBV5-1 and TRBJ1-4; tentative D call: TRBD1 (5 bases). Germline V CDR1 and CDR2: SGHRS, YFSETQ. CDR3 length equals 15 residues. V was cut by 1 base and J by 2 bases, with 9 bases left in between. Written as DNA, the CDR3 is TGCGCCAGCAGCTTGTCCCAGGGTACTAATGAAAAACTGTTTTTT. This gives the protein CASSLSQGTNEKLFF.

This CDR3 reads CASTLRQGAYNEQFF. As DNA, the CDR3 is TGTGCCAGTACTCTAAGACAGGGGGCCTACAATGAGCAGTTCTTC. This chain links TRBV19 with TRBJ2-1; 9 bases match TRBD1. This CDR3 is built from 15 residues. The germline gives CDR1 LNHDA, CDR2 SQIVND (reference sequence). The junction had 6 bases not matched to a gene; V was cut back by 7 bases and J by 2 bases.

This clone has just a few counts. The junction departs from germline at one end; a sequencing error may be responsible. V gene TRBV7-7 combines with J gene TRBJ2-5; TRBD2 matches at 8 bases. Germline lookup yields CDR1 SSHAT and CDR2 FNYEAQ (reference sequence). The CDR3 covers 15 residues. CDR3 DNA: TGTGCTAGCAGCTTAGGACGGGGGGGAGGAGAGACCCAGTACTTC. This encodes CASSLGRGGGETQYF.

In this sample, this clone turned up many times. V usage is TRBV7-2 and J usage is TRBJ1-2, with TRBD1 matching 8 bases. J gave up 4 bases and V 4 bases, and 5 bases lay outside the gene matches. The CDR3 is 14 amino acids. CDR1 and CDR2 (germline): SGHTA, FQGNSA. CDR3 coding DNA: TGTGCCAGCAGCTCGGGACAGGCACTCTATGGCTACACCTTC. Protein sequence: CASSSGQALYGYTF.

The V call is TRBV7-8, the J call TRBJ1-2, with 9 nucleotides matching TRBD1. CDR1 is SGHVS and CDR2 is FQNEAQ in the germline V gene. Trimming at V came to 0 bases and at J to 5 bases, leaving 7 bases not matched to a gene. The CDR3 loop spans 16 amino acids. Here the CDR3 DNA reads TGTGCCAGCAGCTTAGCGGGGACAGGGCAGTTTTATGGCTACACCTTC. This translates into CASSLAGTGQFYGYTF. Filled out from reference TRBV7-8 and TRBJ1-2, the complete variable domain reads GAGVSQSPRYKVAKRGQDVALRCDPISGHVSLFWYQQALGQGPEFLTYFQNEAQLDKSGLPSDRFFAERPEGSVSTLKIQRTQQEDSAVYLCASSLAGTGQFYGYTFGSGTRLTVV.

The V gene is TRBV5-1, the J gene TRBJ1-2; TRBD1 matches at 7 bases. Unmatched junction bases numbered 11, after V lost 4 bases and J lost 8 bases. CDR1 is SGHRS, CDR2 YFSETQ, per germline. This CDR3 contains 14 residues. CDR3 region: CASSEPAGGQGYTF. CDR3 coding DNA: TGCGCCAGCAGCGAGCCGGCAGGGGGTCAGGGCTACACCTTC.

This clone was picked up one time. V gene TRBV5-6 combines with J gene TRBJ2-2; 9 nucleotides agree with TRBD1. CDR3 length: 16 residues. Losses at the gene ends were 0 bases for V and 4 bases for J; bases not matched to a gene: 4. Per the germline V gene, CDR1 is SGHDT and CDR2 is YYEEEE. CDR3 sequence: CASSLGTGGGTGELFF. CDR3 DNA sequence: TGTGCCAGCAGCTTGGGCACAGGGGGCGGCACCGGGGAGCTGTTTTTT.

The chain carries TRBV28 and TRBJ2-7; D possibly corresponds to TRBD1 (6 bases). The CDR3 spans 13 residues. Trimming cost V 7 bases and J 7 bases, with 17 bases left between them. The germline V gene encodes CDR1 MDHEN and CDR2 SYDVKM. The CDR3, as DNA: TGTGCCAGCAAAAGAGTGACAGGCGTGGAGCAGTACTTC. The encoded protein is CASKRVTGVEQYF.

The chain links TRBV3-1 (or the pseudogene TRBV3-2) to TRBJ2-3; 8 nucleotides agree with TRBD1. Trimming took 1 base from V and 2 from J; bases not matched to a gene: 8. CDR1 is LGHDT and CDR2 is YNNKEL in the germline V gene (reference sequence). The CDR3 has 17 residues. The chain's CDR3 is CASSQAPRGHVTDTQYF. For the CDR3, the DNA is TGTGCCAGCAGCCAAGCCCCCAGGGGGCATGTCACAGATACGCAGTATTTT.

The DNA of the CDR3 is TGTGCCAGCAGTCAATCCGGGACAGCGGGCTACACCTTC. Its translation is CASSQSGTAGYTF. This chain uses TRBV2 with TRBJ1-2, with 7 bases that match TRBD1. This CDR3 has 13 residues. Germline V CDR1 and CDR2: SNHLY, FYNNEI. Germline trimming cut 5 bases from V and 8 bases from J; bases unmatched to any gene: 8.

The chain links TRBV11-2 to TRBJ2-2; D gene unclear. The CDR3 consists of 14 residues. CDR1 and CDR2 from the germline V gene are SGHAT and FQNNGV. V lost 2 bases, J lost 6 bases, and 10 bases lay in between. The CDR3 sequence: CASSLRLVPGELFF. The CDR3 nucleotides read TGTGCCAGCAGCTTACGACTTGTCCCCGGGGAGCTGTTTTTT.

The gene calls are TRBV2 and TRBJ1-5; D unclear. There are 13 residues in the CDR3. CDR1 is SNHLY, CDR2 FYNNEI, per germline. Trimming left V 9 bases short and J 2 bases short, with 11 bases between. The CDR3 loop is CASLREGNQPQHF. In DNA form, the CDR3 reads TGTGCCAGTCTACGGGAGGGCAATCAGCCCCAGCATTTT.

As DNA, the CDR3 is TGTGCCAGCAGTTTAGGGGCAGCCTACGAGCAGTACTTC. This codes for CASSLGAAYEQYF. The V and J genes are TRBV6-5 and TRBJ2-7; D possibly corresponds to TRBD1 (5 bases). The V end was cut by 4 bases, the J end by 2 bases, with 9 bases between. This CDR3 contains 13 residues. In germline, CDR1 is MNHEY, CDR2 SVGAGI.

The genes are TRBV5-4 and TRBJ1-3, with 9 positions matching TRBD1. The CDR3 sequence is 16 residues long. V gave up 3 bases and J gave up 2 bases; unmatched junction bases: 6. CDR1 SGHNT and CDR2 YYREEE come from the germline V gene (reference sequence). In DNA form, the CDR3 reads TGTGCCAGCAGCTCCTTGACAGGGGGAGCTGGAAACACCATATATTTT. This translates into CASSSLTGGAGNTIYF.

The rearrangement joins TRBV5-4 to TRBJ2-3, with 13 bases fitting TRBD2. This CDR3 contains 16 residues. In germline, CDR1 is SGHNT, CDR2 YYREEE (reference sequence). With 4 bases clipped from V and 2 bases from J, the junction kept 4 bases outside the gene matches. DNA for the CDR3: TGTGCCAGCAGCCGTGGACTAGCGGGGGTCACAGATACGCAGTATTTT. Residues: CASSRGLAGVTDTQYF.

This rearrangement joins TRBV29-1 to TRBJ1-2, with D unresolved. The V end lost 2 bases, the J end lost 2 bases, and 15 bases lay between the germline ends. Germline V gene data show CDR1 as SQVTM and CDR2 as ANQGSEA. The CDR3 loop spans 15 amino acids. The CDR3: CSVESDLLGNYGYTF. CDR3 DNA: TGCAGCGTTGAATCGGACTTGTTAGGGAACTATGGCTACACCTTC.

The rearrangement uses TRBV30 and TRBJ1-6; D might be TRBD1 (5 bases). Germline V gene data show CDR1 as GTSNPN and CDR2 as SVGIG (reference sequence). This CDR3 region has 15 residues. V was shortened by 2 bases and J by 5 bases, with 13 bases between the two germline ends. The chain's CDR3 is CAWSLRDSDNSPLHF. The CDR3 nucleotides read TGTGCCTGGAGTCTCCGGGACTCAGATAATTCACCCCTCCACTTT. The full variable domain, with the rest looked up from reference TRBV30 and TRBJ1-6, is SQTIHQWPATLVQPVGSPLSLECTVEGTSNPNLYWYRQAAGRGLQLLFYSVGIGQISSEVPQNLSASRPQDRQFILSSKKLLLSDSGFYLCAWSLRDSDNSPLHFGNGTRLTVT.

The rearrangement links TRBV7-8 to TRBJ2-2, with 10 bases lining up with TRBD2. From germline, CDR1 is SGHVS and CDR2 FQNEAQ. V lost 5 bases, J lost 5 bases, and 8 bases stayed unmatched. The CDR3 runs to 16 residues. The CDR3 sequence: CASSTAGGLLTGELFF. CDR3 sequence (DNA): TGTGCCAGCAGCACAGCGGGGGGGCTGTTAACCGGGGAGCTGTTTTTT.